One and the same sample provided the 20 T cell receptor beta chains below, sequenced in a study of T-cell reconstitution after alpha-beta-depleted transplantation in children. Using unique molecular identifiers, the investigators prepared the TCRbeta library. Via MiXCR, TCRdb re-called the PCR reads, giving one row per CDR3 protein. The table records 400,000 to 450,000 distinct CDR3 sequences, about 40% of them present only once. This specimen was PBMCs, taken before TCRalphabeta/CD19-depleted stem cell transplant. The receptors were gathered from a girl aged 2-15 years with aplastic anemia, due to receive a stem cell transplant.

V usage is TRBV7-9 and J usage is TRBJ2-3; D ambiguous. The V and J ends lost 7 bases and 0 bases respectively, with 11 bases between them. The CDR3 is 14 residues long. CDR1 is SEHNR and CDR2 is FQNEAQ in the germline V gene (reference sequence). The CDR3, as DNA: TGTGCCAGCACCTATGTGGCTAGCACAGATACGCAGTATTTT. As protein: CASTYVASTDTQYF.

This chain connects TRBV12-3 or TRBV12-4 to TRBJ2-2; TRBD1 might be the D (5 bases). This CDR3 has 14 amino acids. Trimming stripped 2 bases from V and 9 bases from J, with 13 bases between. The CDR3 loop reads CASSLNQGGRELFF. The CDR3 region has the DNA TGTGCCAGCAGTTTAAACCAGGGTGGTCGGGAGCTGTTTTTT.

This clonotype was recorded many times. This sequence joins TRBV7-9 and TRBJ2-5; D is unclear. The CDR3 extends over 13 amino acids. The ends were cut back, 1 base at V and 0 bases at J, with 3 bases in the middle. The germline V gene has CDR1 SEHNR and CDR2 FQNEAQ (reference sequence). The CDR3, as DNA: TGTGCCAGCAGCTTAGGAAACCAAGAGACCCAGTACTTC. Its protein product is CASSLGNQETQYF.

This clonotype was observed a handful of times. The chain carries TRBV20-1 and TRBJ2-1; D ambiguous. The CDR3 is 16 amino acids. With 0 bases removed from V and 10 bases from J, the gap between germline ends came to 22 bases. Germline loops: CDR1 DFQATT, CDR2 SNEGSKA (reference sequence). DNA for the CDR3: TGCAGTGCTAGAGAGTCCTTCAATCTCGCCGCAGGAGAGCAGTTCTTC. Encoded protein: CSARESFNLAAGEQFF.

The chain uses TRBV30 and TRBJ2-1; no clear D gene. The length of the CDR3 is 13 residues. V dropped 2 bases and J dropped 7 bases, with 12 bases sitting between them. Germline V lookup: CDR1 GTSNPN, CDR2 SVGIG (reference sequence). CDR3 region: CAWSLTVQNEQFF. The CDR3 nucleotides read TGTGCCTGGAGTCTAACAGTACAGAATGAGCAGTTCTTC.

This rearrangement joins TRBV7-9 to TRBJ1-2; D may be TRBD1 (5 bases). Germline loops: CDR1 SEHNR, CDR2 FQNEAQ (reference sequence). The length of the CDR3 is 13 residues. Trimming cost V 7 bases and J 0 bases, with 9 bases left between them. CDR3 in DNA: TGTGCCAGCAAGAAGGGGTCTAACTATGGCTACACCTTC. Translating gives CASKKGSNYGYTF. The whole variable domain, remainder taken from reference TRBV7-9 and TRBJ1-2, is DTGVSQNPRHKITKRGQNVTFRCDPISEHNRLYWYRQTLGQGPEFLTYFQNEAQLEKSRLLSDRFSAERPKGSFSTLEIQRTEQGDSAMYLCASKKGSNYGYTFGSGTRLTVV.

This clonotype has more than one count but fewer than ten. The CDR3: CASSSTLQRQEQYF. The CDR3 DNA reads TGTGCCAGCAGTTCCACCTTACAGCGTCAGGAGCAGTACTTC. This chain connects TRBV27 to TRBJ2-7; D uncertain. Trimming pared 4 bases from V and 7 bases from J, leaving 17 bases between. The CDR3 is made up of 14 amino acids. In germline, CDR1 is MNHEY, CDR2 SMNVEV (reference sequence).

The rearrangement links TRBV20-1 to TRBJ2-1; TRBD2 matches 12 bases. CDR3 size: 16 residues. V lost 0 bases and J lost 5; bases outside the gene matches: 5. Germline V gene lookup returns CDR1 DFQATT and CDR2 SNEGSKA (reference sequence). The CDR3 loop reads CSARDLGLAGHNEQFF. The CDR3 DNA is TGCAGTGCTAGAGATCTTGGACTAGCGGGGCACAATGAGCAGTTCTTC.

The chain recombines TRBV7-8 with TRBJ2-1; no reliable D call. Germline V lookup: CDR1 SGHVS, CDR2 FQNEAQ. Between the trimmed V and J ends, which lost 5 bases and 0 bases, there was a span of 8 bases. The CDR3 sequence is 14 residues long. CDR3 protein: CASSETLSYNEQFF. CDR3 DNA sequence: TGTGCCAGCAGCGAGACACTCTCCTACAATGAGCAGTTCTTC.

Many counts were recorded for this clonotype. This chain links TRBV10-3 with TRBJ1-2; D not resolved. The CDR3 has 13 amino acids. Germline CDR1 ENHRY, CDR2 SYGVKD. Trimming cost V 2 bases and J 4 bases, with 8 bases left between them. The CDR3: CAISELGSYGYTF. CDR3 bases: TGTGCCATCAGTGAGCTCGGCTCCTATGGCTACACCTTC.

This clonotype was recorded at least ten times. V is TRBV5-1 and J is TRBJ2-3, with 12 bases lining up with TRBD1. CDR1 and CDR2 (germline): SGHRS, YFSETQ. The ends lost 7 bases at V and 1 base at J; junction bases unmatched: 10. The CDR3 has 17 amino acids. The CDR3 is CASSWQGQGAGTDTQYF. The CDR3 region has the DNA TGCGCCAGCTCGTGGCAGGGACAGGGGGCTGGCACAGATACGCAGTATTTT.

This clonotype occurred many times. The CDR3 protein is CASSLRGYRPYNEQFF. The CDR3 nucleotides read TGTGCCAGCAGTTTAAGGGGCTATCGCCCCTACAATGAGCAGTTCTTC. The chain employs TRBV28 and TRBJ2-1; D perhaps matches TRBD1 (5 bases). The CDR3 runs to 16 residues. V was pared by 2 bases and J by 2 bases, with 13 bases between. Germline V gene data show CDR1 as MDHEN and CDR2 as SYDVKM.

This clonotype has more than one count but fewer than ten. The chain is built from TRBV19 and TRBJ2-1; D is uncertain. Germline V gene sequence: CDR1 LNHDA, CDR2 SQIVND (reference sequence). Trimming stripped 4 bases from V and 9 bases from J, with 10 bases between. The CDR3 consists of 12 residues. This CDR3 reads CASSSRVSEQFF. The CDR3 DNA sequence: TGTGCCAGTAGTAGCCGAGTAAGTGAGCAGTTCTTC.

V and J are TRBV10-2 and TRBJ2-3; TRBD2 matches 15 bases. Trimming removed 6 bases from V and 5 bases from J; junction bases left unmatched: 3. Germline CDR1 is WSHSY and CDR2 is SAAADI. The length of the CDR3 is 15 residues. The CDR3 DNA reads as TGCGCCAGCAGGGGGACTAGCGGGAGGCGAGATACGCAGTATTTT. Translation: CASRGTSGRRDTQYF.

V usage is TRBV5-1 and J usage is TRBJ2-1; D gene unclear. Germline CDR1 is SGHRS and CDR2 is YFSETQ. The CDR3 spans 15 residues. With 2 bases removed from V and 0 bases from J, the gap between germline ends came to 9 bases. The CDR3 DNA is TGCGCCAGCAGCTTACGTATGAGCTCCTACAATGAGCAGTTCTTC. It is translated as CASSLRMSSYNEQFF.

The table lists this clonotype with a few counts. V and J are TRBV20-1 and TRBJ2-3; D is perhaps TRBD1 or TRBD2 (5 bases each). Germline loops: CDR1 DFQATT, CDR2 SNEGSKA (reference sequence). The V gene lost 7 bases and the J gene lost 0 bases, with 14 bases spanning the gap. The CDR3 loop spans 14 amino acids. CDR3 protein: CSGGGPISTDTQYF. The DNA of the CDR3 is TGCAGTGGTGGGGGACCGATTAGCACAGATACGCAGTATTTT.

This clonotype was detected many times. The V and J genes are TRBV5-1 and TRBJ1-2; no firm D call. CDR3 size: 12 residues. The germline gives CDR1 SGHRS, CDR2 YFSETQ. V was trimmed by 0 bases and J by 8 bases, leaving 8 bases between them. The CDR3, as DNA: TGCGCCAGCAGCTTGGAGGGCTACGGCTACACCTTC. Translating it yields CASSLEGYGYTF.

This clonotype was counted only a few times. The chain has TRBV7-2 and TRBJ2-3; D call uncertain. Trimming shortened V by 0 bases and J by 7 bases, and 5 bases separated the two germline ends. Germline CDR1 and CDR2: SGHTA and FQGNSA. The CDR3 sequence is 12 residues long. Written as DNA, the CDR3 is TGTGCCAGCAGCTTAGCGTCCTATACGCAGTATTTT. Translation: CASSLASYTQYF.

This clonotype was detected ten times or more. This sequence joins TRBV12-3 or TRBV12-4 and TRBJ2-1, with D unclear. The CDR3 covers 14 residues. The germline V and J ends were trimmed by 1 base and 5 bases, with 9 bases remaining between them. The CDR3 DNA sequence: TGTGCCAGCAGTTTAGGAATTAGGAACAATGAGCAGTTCTTC. Encoded protein: CASSLGIRNNEQFF.

This clonotype occurred once. This CDR3 reads CSARDRDRGANSPLHF. The DNA for the CDR3 is TGCAGTGCTAGAGATCGGGACAGGGGTGCTAATTCACCCCTCCACTTT. The chain links TRBV20-1 to TRBJ1-6, with 10 bases identical to TRBD1. With 0 bases clipped from V and 6 bases from J, the junction kept 5 bases outside the gene matches. The CDR3 contains 16 residues. Germline assignment: CDR1 DFQATT and CDR2 SNEGSKA (reference sequence).